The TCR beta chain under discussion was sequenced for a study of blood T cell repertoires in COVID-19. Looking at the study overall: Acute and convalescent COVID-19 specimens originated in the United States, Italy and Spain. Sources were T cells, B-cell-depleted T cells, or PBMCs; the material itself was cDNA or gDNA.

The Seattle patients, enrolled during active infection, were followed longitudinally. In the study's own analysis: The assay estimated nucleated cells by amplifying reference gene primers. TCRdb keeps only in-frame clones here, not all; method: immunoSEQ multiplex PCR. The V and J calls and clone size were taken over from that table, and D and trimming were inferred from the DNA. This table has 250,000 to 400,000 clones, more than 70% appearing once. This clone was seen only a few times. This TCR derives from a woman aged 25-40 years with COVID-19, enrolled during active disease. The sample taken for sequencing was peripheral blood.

Written as DNA, the CDR3 is TGCGCCAGCAGCCAAGGGTCTGCGGGGGCACCCTACGAGCAGTACTTC. This gives the protein CASSQGSAGAPYEQYF. This chain connects TRBV4-1 to TRBJ2-7, with a tentative D call TRBD2 (7 bases). The CDR3 is 16 residues long. Per the germline V gene, CDR1 is MGHRA and CDR2 is YSYEKL. V was trimmed by 1 base and J by 2 bases, leaving 15 bases between them.